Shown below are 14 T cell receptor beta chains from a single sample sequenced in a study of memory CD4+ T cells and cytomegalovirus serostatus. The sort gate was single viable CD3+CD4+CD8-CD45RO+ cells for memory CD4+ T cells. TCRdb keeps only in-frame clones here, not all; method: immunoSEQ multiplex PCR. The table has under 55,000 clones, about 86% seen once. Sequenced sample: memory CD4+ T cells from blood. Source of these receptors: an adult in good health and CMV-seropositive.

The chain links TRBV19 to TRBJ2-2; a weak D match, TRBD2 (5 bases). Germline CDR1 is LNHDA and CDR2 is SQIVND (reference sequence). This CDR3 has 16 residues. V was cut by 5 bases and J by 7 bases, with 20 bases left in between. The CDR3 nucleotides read TGTGCCAGTAGTCCCCGGAGTGCAGGCGCGGGCGGGGAGCTGTTTTTT. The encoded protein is CASSPRSAGAGGELFF.

The CDR3 DNA reads as TGTGCCAGCAGCTCGACAGGGGGCGGCTATGGCTACACCTTC. Its protein product is CASSSTGGGYGYTF. V and J are TRBV11-2 and TRBJ1-2; the match to TRBD1 covers 10 bases. The CDR3 sequence is 14 residues long. The V gene end was trimmed by 4 bases and the J gene end by 4 bases; junction bases not matched to a gene: 3. Germline V gene data show CDR1 as SGHAT and CDR2 as FQNNGV. Full variable domain (missing parts from reference TRBV11-2 and TRBJ1-2): EAGVAQSPRYKIIEKRQSVAFWCNPISGHATLYWYQQILGQGPKLLIQFQNNGVVDDSQLPKDRFSAERLKGVDSTLKIQPAKLEDSAVYLCASSSTGGGYGYTFGSGTRLTVV.

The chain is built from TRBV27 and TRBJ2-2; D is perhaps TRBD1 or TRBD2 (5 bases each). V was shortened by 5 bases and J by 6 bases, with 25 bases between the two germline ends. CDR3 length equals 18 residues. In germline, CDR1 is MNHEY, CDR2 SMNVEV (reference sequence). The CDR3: CASSGIGRQGRGAGELFF. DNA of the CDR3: TGTGCCAGCAGTGGAATAGGTCGGCAGGGAAGGGGAGCCGGGGAGCTGTTTTTT.

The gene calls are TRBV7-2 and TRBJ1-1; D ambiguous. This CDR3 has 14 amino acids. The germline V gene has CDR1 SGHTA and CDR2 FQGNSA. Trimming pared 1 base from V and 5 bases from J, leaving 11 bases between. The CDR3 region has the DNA TGTGCCAGCAGCTTAGTGGCGTATGGGACTGAAGCTTTCTTT. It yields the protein CASSLVAYGTEAFF.

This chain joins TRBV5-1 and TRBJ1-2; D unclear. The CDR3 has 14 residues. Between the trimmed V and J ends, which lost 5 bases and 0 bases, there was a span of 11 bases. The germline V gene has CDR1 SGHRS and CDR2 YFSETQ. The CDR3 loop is CASRIALANYGYTF. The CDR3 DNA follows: TGCGCCAGCAGAATAGCTCTAGCTAACTATGGCTACACCTTC.

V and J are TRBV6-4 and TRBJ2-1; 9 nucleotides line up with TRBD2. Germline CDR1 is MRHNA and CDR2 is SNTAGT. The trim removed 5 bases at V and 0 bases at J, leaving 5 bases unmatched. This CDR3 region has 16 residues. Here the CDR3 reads CASSRTSASSYNEQFF. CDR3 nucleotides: TGTGCCAGCAGTAGGACTAGCGCTAGCTCCTACAATGAGCAGTTCTTC.

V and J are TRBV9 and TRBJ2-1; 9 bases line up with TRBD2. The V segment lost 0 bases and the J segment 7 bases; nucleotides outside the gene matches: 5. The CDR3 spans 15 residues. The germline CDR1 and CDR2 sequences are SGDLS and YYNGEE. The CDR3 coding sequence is TGTGCCAGCAGCGTAGTTAGCGGGAGTGCTAATGAGCAGTTCTTC. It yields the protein CASSVVSGSANEQFF.

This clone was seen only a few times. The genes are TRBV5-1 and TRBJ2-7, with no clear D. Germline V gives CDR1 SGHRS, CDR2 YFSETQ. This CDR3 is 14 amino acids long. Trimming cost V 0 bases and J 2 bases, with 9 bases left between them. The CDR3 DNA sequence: TGCGCCAGCAGCTTGGCCTCAACCACCTACGAGCAGTACTTC. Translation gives CASSLASTTYEQYF. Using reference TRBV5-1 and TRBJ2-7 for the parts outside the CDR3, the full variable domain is KAGVTQTPRYLIKTRGQQVTLSCSPISGHRSVSWYQQTPGQGLQFLFEYFSETQRNKGNFPGRFSGRQFSNSRSEMNVSTLELGDSALYLCASSLASTTYEQYFGPGTRLTVT.

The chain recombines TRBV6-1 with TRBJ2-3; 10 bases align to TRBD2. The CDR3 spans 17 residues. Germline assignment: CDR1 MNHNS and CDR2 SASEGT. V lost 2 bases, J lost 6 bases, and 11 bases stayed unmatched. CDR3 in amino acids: CASSELSSGSLADTQYF. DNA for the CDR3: TGTGCCAGCAGTGAACTCTCTAGCGGGAGTCTGGCGGATACGCAGTATTTT.

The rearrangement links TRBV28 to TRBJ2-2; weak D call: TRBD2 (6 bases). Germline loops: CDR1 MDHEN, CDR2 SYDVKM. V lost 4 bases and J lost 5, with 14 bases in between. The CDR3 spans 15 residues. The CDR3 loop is CASSSPGTATGELFF. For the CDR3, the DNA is TGTGCCAGCAGTTCCCCCGGGACTGCAACCGGGGAGCTGTTTTTT.

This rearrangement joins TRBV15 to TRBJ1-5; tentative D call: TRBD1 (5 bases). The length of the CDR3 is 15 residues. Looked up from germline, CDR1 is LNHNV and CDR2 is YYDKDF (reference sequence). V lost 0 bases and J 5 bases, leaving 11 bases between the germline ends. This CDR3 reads CATSRDPQGHQPQHF. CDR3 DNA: TGTGCCACCAGCAGAGATCCCCAGGGACATCAGCCCCAGCATTTT.

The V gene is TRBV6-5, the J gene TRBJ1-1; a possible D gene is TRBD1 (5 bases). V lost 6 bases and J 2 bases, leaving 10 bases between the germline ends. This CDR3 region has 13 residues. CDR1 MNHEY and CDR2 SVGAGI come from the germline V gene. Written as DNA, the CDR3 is TGTGCCAGCAGCCGACAGTCCAACACTGAAGCTTTCTTT. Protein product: CASSRQSNTEAFF.

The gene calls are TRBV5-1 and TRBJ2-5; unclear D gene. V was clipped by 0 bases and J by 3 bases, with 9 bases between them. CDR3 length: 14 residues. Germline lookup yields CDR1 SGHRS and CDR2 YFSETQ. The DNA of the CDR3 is TGCGCCAGCAGCTTGGCCTCGCCAGAAGAGACCCAGTACTTC. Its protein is CASSLASPEETQYF. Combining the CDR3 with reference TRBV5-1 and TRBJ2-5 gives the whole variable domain KAGVTQTPRYLIKTRGQQVTLSCSPISGHRSVSWYQQTPGQGLQFLFEYFSETQRNKGNFPGRFSGRQFSNSRSEMNVSTLELGDSALYLCASSLASPEETQYFGPGTRLLVL.

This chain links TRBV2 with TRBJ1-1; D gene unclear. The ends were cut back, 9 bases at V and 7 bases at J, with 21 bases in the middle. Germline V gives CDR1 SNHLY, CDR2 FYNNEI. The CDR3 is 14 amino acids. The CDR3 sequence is CASITAGRPLEAFF. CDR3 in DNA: TGTGCCAGTATCACGGCGGGGAGACCACTTGAAGCTTTCTTT.